A single sample gave rise to the 9 T cell receptor beta chains below, sequenced in a study of T cells in Graves' hyperthyroidism and ophthalmopathy. TCR beta CDR3 sequences were amplified from RNA transcripts. TCR CDR3 underwent first-round RT-PCR with the HTBI primer set. From the multiplex PCR reads, TCRdb called clonotypes with MiXCR, one entry per CDR3 protein. The data hold about 600,000 distinct CDR3 sequences, with about 14% observed a single time. The material sequenced was blood. The source is a woman aged 18-29 years with Graves' ophthalmopathy.

Remarks on this clonotype: The germline gene is not matched at one end of the junction; a read error may be the cause. The gene calls are TRBV12-5 and TRBJ1-2; tentatively, D is TRBD1 (6 bases). Per germline, CDR1 LGHNT and CDR2 FRNRAP. CDR3 length: 15 residues. The CDR3 is CAGGSPWGGRDGYTF. The DNA for the CDR3 is TGTGCTGGTGGTTCCCCCTGGGGGGGCCGTGATGGCTACACCTTC. The full variable domain, its missing parts supplied by reference TRBV12-5 and TRBJ1-2, is DARVTQTPRHKVTEMGQEVTMRCQPILGHNTVFWYRQTMMQGLELLAYFRNRAPLDDSGMPKDRFSAEMPDATLATLKIQPSEPRDSAVYFCAGGSPWGGRDGYTFGSGTRLTVV.

Many counts were recorded for this clonotype. The V and J genes are TRBV28 and TRBJ1-6; 7 nucleotides match TRBD1. V lost 8 bases and J lost 6; bases outside the gene matches: 4. This CDR3 comprises 13 residues. Germline loops: CDR1 MDHEN, CDR2 SYDVKM. CDR3 sequence reads: CASGRQGNSPLHF. The DNA for the CDR3 is TGTGCCAGCGGGAGACAGGGTAATTCACCCCTCCACTTT.

This clonotype was detected many times. The J gene is TRBJ2-6, the V gene TRBV5-1; TRBD1 matches at 8 bases. Germline-derived CDR1 and CDR2 are SGHRS and YFSETQ. The CDR3 consists of 18 residues. V gave up 4 bases and J gave up 1 base; unmatched junction bases: 10. The CDR3 protein is CASSPEGTGASGANVLTF. CDR3 DNA: TGCGCCAGCAGCCCGGAGGGGACAGGCGCATCTGGGGCCAACGTCCTGACTTTC.

This clonotype was observed many times. The chain couples TRBV6-5 to TRBJ2-2; unclear D gene. This CDR3 is 14 amino acids long. Germline V gene sequence: CDR1 MNHEY, CDR2 SVGAGI. Between the trimmed V and J ends, which lost 0 bases and 6 bases, there was a span of 8 bases. The CDR3 region is CASSYSFPAGELFF. Here the CDR3 DNA reads TGTGCCAGCAGTTACTCGTTTCCAGCCGGGGAGCTGTTTTTT.

The CDR3 DNA reads as TGTGCCATCACTCCCCTAGCGGTATACAATGAGCAGTACTTC. Translation: CAITPLAVYNEQYF. The V gene is TRBV28, the J gene TRBJ2-7; 7 bases map to TRBD2. This CDR3 comprises 14 residues. The V gene end was trimmed by 10 bases and the J gene end by 7 bases; junction bases not matched to a gene: 16. CDR1 is MDHEN, CDR2 SYDVKM, per germline.

This clonotype has at least ten counts. The rearrangement joins TRBV28 to TRBJ2-7; D may be TRBD1 or TRBD2 (5 bases each). V was clipped by 3 bases and J by 13 bases, with 25 bases between them. The V gene's germline CDR1 is MDHEN and CDR2 SYDVKM. This CDR3 has 15 residues. CDR3 sequence (DNA): TGTGCCAGCAGTTTCCGTGGGACCCCGTTTCAGCCTTCCTACTTC. Protein product: CASSFRGTPFQPSYF.

This clonotype was seen ten or more times. This rearrangement joins TRBV12-3 or TRBV12-4 to TRBJ1-1, with unresolved D. This CDR3 spans 14 amino acids. Between the trimmed V and J ends, which lost 7 bases and 4 bases, there was a span of 16 bases. The CDR3 region has the DNA TGTGCCAGCACCCTGACGGCCGGAATCACTGAAGCTTTCTTT. It codes for CASTLTAGITEAFF.

This clonotype was detected only a few times. This chain links TRBV6-5 with TRBJ2-7, with 10 bases fitting TRBD2. CDR3 size: 20 residues. In germline, CDR1 is MNHEY, CDR2 SVGAGI. J lost 3 bases, V lost 0 bases, and 17 bases had no gene match. The CDR3 spells CASSYSAASGSIVPGYEQYF. CDR3 nucleotide sequence: TGTGCCAGCAGTTACTCGGCGGCTAGCGGGAGTATCGTTCCGGGCTACGAGCAGTACTTC.

This clonotype was picked up a small number of times. The chain joins TRBV6-1 to TRBJ2-2; tentative D call: TRBD1 (6 bases). The CDR3 runs 16 residues. V lost 3 bases, J lost 2 bases, and 13 bases lay in between. Germline V lookup: CDR1 MNHNS, CDR2 SASEGT. The CDR3 spells CASSEDSPLNTGELFF. The CDR3 nucleotides read TGTGCCAGCAGTGAGGACAGCCCCTTAAACACCGGGGAGCTGTTTTTT.